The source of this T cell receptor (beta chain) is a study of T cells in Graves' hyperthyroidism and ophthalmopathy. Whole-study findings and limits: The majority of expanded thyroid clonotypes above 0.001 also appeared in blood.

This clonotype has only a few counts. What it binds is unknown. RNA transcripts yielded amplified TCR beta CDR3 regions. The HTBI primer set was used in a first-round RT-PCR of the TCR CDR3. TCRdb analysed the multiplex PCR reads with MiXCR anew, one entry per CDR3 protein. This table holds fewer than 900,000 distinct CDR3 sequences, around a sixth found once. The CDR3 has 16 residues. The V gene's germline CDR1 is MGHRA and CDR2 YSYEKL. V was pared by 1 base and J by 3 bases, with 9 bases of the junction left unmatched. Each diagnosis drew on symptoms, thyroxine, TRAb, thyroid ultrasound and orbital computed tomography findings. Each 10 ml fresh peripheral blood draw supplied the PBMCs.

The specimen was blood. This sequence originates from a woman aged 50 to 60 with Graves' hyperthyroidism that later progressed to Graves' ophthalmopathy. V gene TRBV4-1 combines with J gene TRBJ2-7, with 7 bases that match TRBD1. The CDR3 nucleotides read TGCGCCAGCAGCCAAGGCTCGCTAGGACAGGACTACGAGCAGTACTTC. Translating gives CASSQGSLGQDYEQYF.